A single T cell receptor beta chain is shown here with its context. This clonotype was seen at least ten times. Its cognate antigen has yet to be identified. No base qualities exist here, and no much larger clone lies one base off it. The receptor library was made with 3' RACE. TCR libraries were built from RNA using a 3' RACE protocol with unique molecular identifiers to correct PCR amplification bias. As many as 12 amplicon libraries were pooled and then sequenced on an Illumina MiSeq using v2 2x250 paired-end chemistry. Concerning the study's data processing: Reads were processed with Decombinator for assignment of V and J genes and CDR3, and barcode-based correction of errors and PCR bias was applied. Repertoires were subsampled to equal depth before Gini coefficients were calculated with the R ineq package. GLIPH, Hamming distance and a shared triplet metric were used to assess CDR3 similarity. Starting from the raw public reads, TCRdb applied fastp trimming at Q25, assembled clones with MiXCR and retained in-frame beta chains. Identical CDR3 proteins give one entry, which carries the most common genes and DNA. The V and J calls reflect TCRdb's pipeline rather than the authors' work. The sample table lists 40,000 to 55,000 distinct CDR3 sequences, around 4.7% of them with a count of one. The ten largest clones represent roughly 0.7% of the sample.

The sample comes from a study of HIV-infected children after antiretroviral therapy interruption (dated by TCRdb to between 2017 and 2020). Context from the whole study: The study included eight children, four on planned treatment interruption and four on continuous treatment, and all eight had a CD4+ count above 500 and a viral load below 50 copies/ml. The interruption group had a median age of about 8.8 years, and the continuous treatment group had a median age of around 8 years. Exposure to EBV and CMV had been recorded for most participating children. For the interruption arm, samples were taken at week 0, at week 12, at the end of interruption (week 24 or 48), and roughly 3 years after the study ended. For the continuous-treatment arm, samples from the corresponding weeks 0, 48 and 150 were analyzed. Alongside measurements of thymic output, the study compared TCR repertoires of children on planned treatment interruption with TCR repertoires of children on continuous antiretroviral treatment. The paper's findings and limits, for the study overall: The low number of patients is a limitation and the data should be interpreted with caution. An increase in the naive CD4+ Gini coefficient was observed by the end of treatment interruption, suggesting clonal expansion, and a return to baseline was observed by 3 years. Minor non-naive CD45RA+ populations, such as EMRA or stem memory cells, might be present among the sorted CD45RA+ naive cells. In the naive CD4+ repertoires of PTI patients, CDR3 sharing between time points dropped after the start of interruption, while many sequences were shared between the end of interruption and 3 years later.

The meaning of the sample's treatment or condition label: PENTA 11 planned treatment interruption arm or continuous ART arm. The participants, all children from the United Kingdom aged 2 to 15 years, had been on at least three-drug ART for a minimum of 24 weeks. Cryopreserved PBMCs containing at least 5 million viable cells were needed, and four candidate patients were excluded because their viable PBMC yield was low. Using a FACSAria III cell sorter, naive CD4+ CD45RA+ CD45RO- T cells were FACS-sorted out of thawed PBMCs. The sorted cells were fixed, and RNA was then extracted with the RNeasy FFPE kit and afterward with the RNeasy Micro kit. From V the trimming removes 4 bases and from J it removes 5 bases, while the gene matches leave 1 base of the junction unaccounted for. CDR3 length: 12 amino acids, cysteine to phenylalanine. Just the 36-base CDR3 DNA is kept, in frame starting at base 1.

This receptor was identified in a pool of human donors with HIV. The source material was CD45RA+ CD4+ T cells from PBMCs, pooled from several time points, sampled from a donor given antiretroviral therapy, either interrupted or continuous. Read against the paper, the sample's cell subset or site label means: naive CD4+ CD45RA+ CD45RO- T cells. Recombination joined TRBV12-3 or TRBV12-4 with TRBJ2-5, and 7 junctional nucleotides match TRBD1. The CDR3 reads as follows: CASSSDRETQYF. The nucleotide sequence reads TGTGCCAGCAGTTCGGACAGGGAGACCCAGTACTTC.